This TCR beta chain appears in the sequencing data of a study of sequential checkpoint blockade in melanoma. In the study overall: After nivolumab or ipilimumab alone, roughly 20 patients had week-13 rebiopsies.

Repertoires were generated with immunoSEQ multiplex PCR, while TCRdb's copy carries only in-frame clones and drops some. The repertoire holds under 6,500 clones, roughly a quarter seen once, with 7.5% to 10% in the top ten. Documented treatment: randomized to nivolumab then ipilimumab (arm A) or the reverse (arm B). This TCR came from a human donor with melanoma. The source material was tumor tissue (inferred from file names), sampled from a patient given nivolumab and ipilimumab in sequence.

Written as DNA, the CDR3 is TGTGCCTGGAGTTGGACTAGCGGCAATGAGCAGTTCTTC. This encodes CAWSWTSGNEQFF. The chain combines TRBV30 with TRBJ2-1, with TRBD2 matching 10 bases. Germline V gene sequence: CDR1 GTSNPN, CDR2 SVGIG (reference sequence). With V trimmed by 2 bases and J by 6 bases, 1 base remained unmatched. The CDR3 covers 13 residues.